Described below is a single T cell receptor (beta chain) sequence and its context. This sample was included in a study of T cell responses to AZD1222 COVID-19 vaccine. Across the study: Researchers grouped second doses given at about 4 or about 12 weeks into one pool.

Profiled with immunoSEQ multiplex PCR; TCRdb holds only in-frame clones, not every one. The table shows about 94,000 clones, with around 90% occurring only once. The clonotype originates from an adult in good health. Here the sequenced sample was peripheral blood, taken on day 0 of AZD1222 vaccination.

CDR3 sequence (DNA): TGTGCCACCAGCACGGGAAAGGGGACAAGGGAGACCCAGTACTTC. It is translated as CATSTGKGTRETQYF. The chain employs TRBV15 and TRBJ2-5, with a tentative D call TRBD1 (6 bases). The germline V gene encodes CDR1 LNHNV and CDR2 YYDKDF (reference sequence). V was pared by 4 bases and J by 5 bases, with 17 bases between. The CDR3 is 15 residues long.